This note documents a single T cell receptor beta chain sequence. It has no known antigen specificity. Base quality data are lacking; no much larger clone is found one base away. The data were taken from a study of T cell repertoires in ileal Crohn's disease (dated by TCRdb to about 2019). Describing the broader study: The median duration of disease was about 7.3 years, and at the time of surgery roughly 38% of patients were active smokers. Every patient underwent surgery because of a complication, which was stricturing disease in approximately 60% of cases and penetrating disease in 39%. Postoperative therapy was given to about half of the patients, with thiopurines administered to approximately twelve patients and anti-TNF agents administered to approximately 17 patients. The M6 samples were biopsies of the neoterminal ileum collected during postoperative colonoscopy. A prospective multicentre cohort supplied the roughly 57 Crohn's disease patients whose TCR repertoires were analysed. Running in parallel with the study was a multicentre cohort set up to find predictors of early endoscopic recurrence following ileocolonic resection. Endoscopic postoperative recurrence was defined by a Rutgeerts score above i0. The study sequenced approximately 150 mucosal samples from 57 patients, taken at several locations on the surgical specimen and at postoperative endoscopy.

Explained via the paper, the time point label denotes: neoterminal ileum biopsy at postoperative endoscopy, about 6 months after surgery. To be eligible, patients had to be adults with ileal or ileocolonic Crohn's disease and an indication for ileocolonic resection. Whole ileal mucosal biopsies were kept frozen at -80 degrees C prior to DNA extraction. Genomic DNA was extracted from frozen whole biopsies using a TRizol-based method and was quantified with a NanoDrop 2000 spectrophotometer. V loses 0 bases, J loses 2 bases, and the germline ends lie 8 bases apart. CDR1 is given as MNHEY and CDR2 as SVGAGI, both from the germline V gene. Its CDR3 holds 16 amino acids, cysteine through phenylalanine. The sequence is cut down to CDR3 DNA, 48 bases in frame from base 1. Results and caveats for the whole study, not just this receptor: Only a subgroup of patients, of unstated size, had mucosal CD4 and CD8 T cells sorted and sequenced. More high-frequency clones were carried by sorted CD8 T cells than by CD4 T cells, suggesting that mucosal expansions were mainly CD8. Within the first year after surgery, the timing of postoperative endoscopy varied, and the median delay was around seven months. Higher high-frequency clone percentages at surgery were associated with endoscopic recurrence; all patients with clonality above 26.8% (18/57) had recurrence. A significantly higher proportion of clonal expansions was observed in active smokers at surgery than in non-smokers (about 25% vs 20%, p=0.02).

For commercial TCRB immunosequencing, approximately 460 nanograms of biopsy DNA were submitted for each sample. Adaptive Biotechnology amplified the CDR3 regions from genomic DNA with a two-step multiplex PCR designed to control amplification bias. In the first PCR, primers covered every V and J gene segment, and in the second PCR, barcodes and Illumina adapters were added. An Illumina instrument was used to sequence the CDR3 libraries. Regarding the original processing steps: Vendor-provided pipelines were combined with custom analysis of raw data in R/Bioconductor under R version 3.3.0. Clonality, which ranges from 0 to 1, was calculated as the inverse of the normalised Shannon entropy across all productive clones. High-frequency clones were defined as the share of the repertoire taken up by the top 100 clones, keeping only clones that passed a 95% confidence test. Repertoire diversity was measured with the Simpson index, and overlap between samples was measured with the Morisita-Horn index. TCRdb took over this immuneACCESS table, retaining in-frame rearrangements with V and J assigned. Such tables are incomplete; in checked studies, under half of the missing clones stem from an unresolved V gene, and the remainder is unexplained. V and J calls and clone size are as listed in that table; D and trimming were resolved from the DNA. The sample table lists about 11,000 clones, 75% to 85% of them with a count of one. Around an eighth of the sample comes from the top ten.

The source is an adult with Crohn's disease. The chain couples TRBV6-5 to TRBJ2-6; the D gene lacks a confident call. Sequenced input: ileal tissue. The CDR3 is CASSYSTLPGANVLTF. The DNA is TGTGCCAGCAGTTACTCGACACTTCCTGGGGCCAACGTCCTGACTTTC.